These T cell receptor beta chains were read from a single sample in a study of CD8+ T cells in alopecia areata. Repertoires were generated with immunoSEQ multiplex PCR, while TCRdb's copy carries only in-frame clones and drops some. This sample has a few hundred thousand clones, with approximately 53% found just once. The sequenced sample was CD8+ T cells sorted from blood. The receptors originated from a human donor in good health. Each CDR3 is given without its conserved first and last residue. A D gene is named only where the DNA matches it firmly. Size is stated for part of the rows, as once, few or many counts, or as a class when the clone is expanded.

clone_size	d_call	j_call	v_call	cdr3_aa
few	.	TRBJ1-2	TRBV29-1	SVHGRIYGYT
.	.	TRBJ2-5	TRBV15	ATSRASQETQY
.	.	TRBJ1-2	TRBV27	ASSPPGQGYGYT
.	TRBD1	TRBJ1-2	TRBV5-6	ASSLGDRDPDGYT
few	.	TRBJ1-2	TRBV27	ASSGGGNYGYT
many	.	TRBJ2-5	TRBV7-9	ASSLTVETQY
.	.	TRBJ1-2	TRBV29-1	SVEPPGQLYGYT
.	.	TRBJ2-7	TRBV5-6	ASSFGAGPEQY
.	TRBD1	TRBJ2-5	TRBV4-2	ASSHPRQGAQGETQY
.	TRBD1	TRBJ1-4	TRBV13	ASSSGTGTAKLF
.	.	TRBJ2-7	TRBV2	ASSDESLYEQY
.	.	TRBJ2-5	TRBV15	ATSREGKETQY